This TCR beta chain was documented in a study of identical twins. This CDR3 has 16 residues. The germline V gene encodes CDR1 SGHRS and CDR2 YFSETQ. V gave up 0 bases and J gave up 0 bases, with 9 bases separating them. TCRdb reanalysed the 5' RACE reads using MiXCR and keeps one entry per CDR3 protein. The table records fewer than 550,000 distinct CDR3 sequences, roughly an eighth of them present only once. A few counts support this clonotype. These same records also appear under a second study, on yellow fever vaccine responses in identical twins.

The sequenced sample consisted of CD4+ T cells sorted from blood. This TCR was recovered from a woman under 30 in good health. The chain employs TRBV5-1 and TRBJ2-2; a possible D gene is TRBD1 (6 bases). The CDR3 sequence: CASSLGQVPNTGELFF. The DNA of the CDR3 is TGCGCCAGCAGCTTGGGACAGGTTCCGAACACCGGGGAGCTGTTTTTT.